This T cell receptor (beta chain) was sequenced in a study of PD-1 blockade in mismatch repair-deficient tumors. The overall study: Patients had eleven to twelve mismatch repair-deficient cancer types and were previously treated and progressing.

In regard to this clone: Its antigen is unknown.

The V segment lost 3 bases and the J segment 2 bases; nucleotides outside the gene matches: 9. The CDR3 spans 17 residues. Germline V gene lookup returns CDR1 SGHNT and CDR2 YENEEA. Every patient had mismatch repair deficiency by PCR or immunohistochemistry. Repertoires were generated with immunoSEQ multiplex PCR, while TCRdb's copy carries only in-frame clones and drops some. The data hold some 120,000 clones, with over 65% observed a single time. Study outcomes and limitations: After pembrolizumab, tumor-resident clones rose rapidly, then generally contracted before radiologic responses.

The sequences come from peripheral blood, collected roughly 60 weeks after starting pembrolizumab. The sequence came from an adult with mismatch repair-deficient cancer. J is TRBJ2-3 and V is TRBV11-3, with 9 nucleotides matching TRBD2. The CDR3 DNA is TGTGCCAGCAGCTTCGTTCAGCGGGAGGCCTACACAGATACGCAGTATTTT. As protein: CASSFVQREAYTDTQYF.